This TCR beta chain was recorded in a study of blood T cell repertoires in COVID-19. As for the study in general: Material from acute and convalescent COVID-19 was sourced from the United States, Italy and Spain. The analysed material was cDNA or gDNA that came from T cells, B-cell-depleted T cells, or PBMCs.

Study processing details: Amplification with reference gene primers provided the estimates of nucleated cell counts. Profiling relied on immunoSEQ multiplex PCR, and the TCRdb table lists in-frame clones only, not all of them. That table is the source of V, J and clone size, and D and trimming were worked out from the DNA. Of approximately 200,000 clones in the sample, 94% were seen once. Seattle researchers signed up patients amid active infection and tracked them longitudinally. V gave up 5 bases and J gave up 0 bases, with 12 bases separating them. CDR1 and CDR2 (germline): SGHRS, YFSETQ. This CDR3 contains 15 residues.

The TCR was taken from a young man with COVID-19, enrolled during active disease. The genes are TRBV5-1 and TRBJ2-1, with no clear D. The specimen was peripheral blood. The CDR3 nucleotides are TGCGCCAGCAGATCTGGTGCGCTCTCCTACAATGAGCAGTTCTTC. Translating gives CASRSGALSYNEQFF.